Shown below are 29 T cell receptor beta chains from a single sample sequenced in a study of Graves' ophthalmopathy and Graves' hyperthyroidism. Investigators amplified TCR beta CDR3 regions from RNA transcripts. HTBI primers were used in a first-round RT-PCR, which preceded a second-round multiplex PCR. A single record per CDR3 protein comes from TCRdb applying MiXCR to the multiplex PCR reads. The sample lists about 400,000 distinct CDR3 sequences; about 21% were seen once. Sequencing input: peripheral blood. The receptors come from a woman in her late teens or twenties with stable Graves' hyperthyroidism.

In its sample, this clonotype was seen many times. The chain is built from TRBV29-1 and TRBJ2-5; weak D call: TRBD1 (6 bases). CDR3 length: 12 residues. The V end lost 1 base, the J end lost 7 bases, and 10 bases lay between the germline ends. The V gene's germline CDR1 is SQVTM and CDR2 ANQGSEA. DNA of the CDR3: TGCAGCGTTGAAGGGGGGCTTGGGACCCAGTACTTC. This sequence encodes CSVEGGLGTQYF.

At least ten counts were recorded for this clonotype. The genes are TRBV30 and TRBJ2-7; D gene unclear. The germline CDR1 and CDR2 sequences are GTSNPN and SVGIG (reference sequence). The CDR3 runs 12 residues. Trimming took off 0 bases at V and 2 bases at J, with 5 bases between the two ends. The CDR3 region has the DNA TGTGCCTGGAGTGTAGTTCCCTACGAGCAGTACTTC. Amino acid sequence: CAWSVVPYEQYF.

This clonotype was observed many times. The V call is TRBV20-1, the J call TRBJ2-7; possibly TRBD2 for D (5 bases). CDR1 and CDR2 from the germline V gene are DFQATT and SNEGSKA (reference sequence). Between the trimmed V and J ends, which lost 7 bases and 0 bases, there was a span of 16 bases. The CDR3 loop spans 14 amino acids. The CDR3 region has the DNA TGCAGTGTTAGTGGTCTAGCCAACTCCTACGAGCAGTACTTC. This gives the protein CSVSGLANSYEQYF.

The chain joins TRBV28 to TRBJ1-1; possible D gene TRBD1, 5 bases. Germline lookup yields CDR1 MDHEN and CDR2 SYDVKM. The V gene lost 3 bases and the J gene lost 5 bases, with 13 bases spanning the gap. CDR3 length: 14 residues. CDR3 nucleotide sequence: TGTGCCAGCAGTTTCCCAGGGTCGAGAACTGAAGCTTTCTTT. It yields the protein CASSFPGSRTEAFF.

This clonotype was observed a few times. The rearrangement uses TRBV7-9 and TRBJ1-1, with D uncertain. Between the trimmed V and J ends, which lost 8 bases and 5 bases, there was a span of 12 bases. The germline CDR1 and CDR2 sequences are SEHNR and FQNEAQ (reference sequence). The CDR3 has 12 amino acids. DNA of the CDR3: TGTGCCAGCTTGTCTACGGAGACTGAAGCTTTCTTT. Translated: CASLSTETEAFF. The full variable domain, rest sourced from reference TRBV7-9 and TRBJ1-1, is DTGVSQNPRHKITKRGQNVTFRCDPISEHNRLYWYRQTLGQGPEFLTYFQNEAQLEKSRLLSDRFSAERPKGSFSTLEIQRTEQGDSAMYLCASLSTETEAFFGQGTRLTVV.

This clonotype showed up many times. The rearrangement joins TRBV20-1 to TRBJ2-2; no definite D call. The CDR3 contains 15 residues. Trimming took 2 bases from V and 4 from J, leaving 14 bases between them. CDR1 and CDR2 from the germline V gene are DFQATT and SNEGSKA (reference sequence). The CDR3 loop is CSARSLLVGTGELFF. The DNA for the CDR3 is TGCAGTGCTAGAAGCCTCCTTGTGGGCACCGGGGAGCTGTTTTTT.

As concerns this clonotype: A much larger clone sits a single nucleotide away, making a read error possible. The chain couples TRBV10-3 to TRBJ1-1; TRBD1 might be the D (6 bases). CDR1 is ENHRY, CDR2 SYGVKD, per germline. The length of the CDR3 is 15 residues. The CDR3 DNA follows: TGTGTCATCAGTGAGAACGAAGGGGGAAGGGCTGAAGCTTTCTTT. As protein: CVISENEGGRAEAFF.

A few counts support this clonotype. The chain is built from TRBV6-1 and TRBJ1-1; no clear D gene. The CDR3 is made up of 12 amino acids. With 5 bases removed from V and 8 bases from J, the gap between germline ends came to 12 bases. Germline V gives CDR1 MNHNS, CDR2 SASEGT. Here the CDR3 DNA reads TGTGCCAGCAGTACGGGGTTGGGGGAAGCTTTCTTT. It encodes CASSTGLGEAFF.

This clonotype occurred many times. The chain joins TRBV5-1 to TRBJ2-7; 9 positions agree with TRBD1. V lost 4 bases and J lost 13; bases outside the gene matches: 9. CDR1 SGHRS and CDR2 YFSETQ come from the germline V gene. The CDR3 length is 12 residues. The CDR3 DNA reads as TGCGCCAGCAGCGAGGGACAGGGAACTTCTTACTTC. It is translated as CASSEGQGTSYF.

This clonotype was detected many times. The chain couples TRBV7-6 to TRBJ2-7, with D possibly TRBD2 on 5 matching bases. This CDR3 comprises 12 residues. From germline, CDR1 is SGHVS and CDR2 FNYEAQ. V lost 3 bases, J lost 7 bases, and 10 bases lay in between. CDR3 nucleotides: TGTGCCAGCAGCTTCTGGCGGAGGGAGCAGTACTTC. Amino acids: CASSFWRREQYF.

This clonotype was seen at least ten times. The chain couples TRBV7-9 to TRBJ2-4; the D is unclear. The ends were cut back, 2 bases at V and 9 bases at J, with 14 bases in the middle. CDR1 and CDR2 (germline): SEHNR, FQNEAQ (reference sequence). The CDR3 has 14 residues. The CDR3 loop is CASSLSLSQSIQYF. For the CDR3, the DNA is TGTGCCAGCAGCTTAAGCCTCAGCCAGAGCATTCAGTACTTC.

This clonotype was seen only a few times. The chain carries TRBV2 and TRBJ2-7; weak D call: TRBD1 (5 bases). Germline CDR1 and CDR2: SNHLY and FYNNEI. V was trimmed by 6 bases and J by 4 bases, leaving 10 bases between them. The CDR3 has 12 residues. CDR3 residues: CASSDSVYEQYF. The CDR3 DNA is TGTGCCAGCAGCGACAGCGTATACGAGCAGTACTTC.

There are many counts of this clonotype. This chain connects TRBV5-1 to TRBJ2-7, with D unclear. The V and J ends lost 0 bases and 3 bases respectively, with 10 bases between them. The CDR3 runs to 14 residues. The germline V gene has CDR1 SGHRS and CDR2 YFSETQ. This CDR3 reads CASSLVGRYYEQYF. CDR3 nucleotides: TGCGCCAGCAGCTTGGTGGGCAGGTACTACGAGCAGTACTTC.

There are many counts of this clonotype. This sequence joins TRBV4-2 and TRBJ1-5; tentative D call: TRBD1 (5 bases). From germline, CDR1 is LGHNA and CDR2 YNFKEQ. Trimming pared 4 bases from V and 1 base from J, leaving 11 bases between. The CDR3 length is 15 residues. CDR3 in amino acids: CASSPVWGSNQPQHF. Written as DNA, the CDR3 is TGTGCCAGCAGCCCAGTATGGGGGAGCAATCAGCCCCAGCATTTT.

This clonotype has ten or more counts. V gene TRBV12-3 or TRBV12-4 combines with J gene TRBJ1-6, with 9 nucleotides matching TRBD1. CDR3 length: 20 residues. J lost 11 bases, V lost 2 bases, and 22 bases had no gene match. The CDR3 loop is CASSLLGTGSRDIPATPLHF. The CDR3 nucleotides read TGTGCCAGCAGTTTATTGGGGACAGGGTCACGGGACATACCGGCGACACCCCTCCACTTT.

This clonotype has at least ten counts. The chain is built from TRBV20-1 and TRBJ2-7; D unresolved. The V and J ends lost 0 bases and 3 bases respectively, with 6 bases between them. This CDR3 is built from 12 residues. CDR1 and CDR2 from the germline V gene are DFQATT and SNEGSKA (reference sequence). The CDR3 region is CSARDLGYEQYF. The CDR3 nucleotides read TGCAGTGCTAGAGATTTGGGCTACGAGCAGTACTTC.

This clonotype was found many times. The chain is built from TRBV6-1 and TRBJ2-2; 8 bases map to TRBD1. This CDR3 spans 17 amino acids. V lost 5 bases to trimming and J lost 3 bases; unmatched junction nucleotides: 11. Germline V CDR1 and CDR2: MNHNS, SASEGT. CDR3 bases: TGTGCCAGCAGTCAAGGGATGACAGGGGCCGACACCGGGGAGCTGTTTTTT. It codes for CASSQGMTGADTGELFF.

This clonotype was detected many times. The rearrangement uses TRBV7-3 and TRBJ1-1, with D maybe TRBD1 (5 bases). The CDR3 is made up of 14 amino acids. In germline, CDR1 is SGHTA, CDR2 FQGTGA. V dropped 5 bases and J dropped 6 bases, with 16 bases sitting between them. The CDR3: CASSLLKGKAEAFF. In nucleotides, the CDR3 is TGTGCCAGCAGCCTCCTCAAGGGGAAGGCTGAAGCTTTCTTT. Together with reference TRBV7-3 and TRBJ1-1, the CDR3 gives the full variable domain: GAGVSQTPSNKVTEKGKYVELRCDPISGHTALYWYRQSLGQGPEFLIYFQGTGAADDSGLPNDRFFAVRPEGSVSTLKIQRTERGDSAVYLCASSLLKGKAEAFFGQGTRLTVV.

This clonotype was recorded a few times. A much larger clone differs from this one at a single base, so this may be a read error. The CDR3 end shows no conserved phenylalanine or tryptophan, and so a read error is likely. The CDR3 region is CASSLSSGATGELFL. As DNA, the CDR3 is TGTGCCAGCAGCTTATCCAGCGGGGCCACCGGGGAGCTGTTTTTG. The V call is TRBV7-3, the J call TRBJ2-2; TRBD2 aligns across 7 bases. Germline CDR1 and CDR2: SGHTA and FQGTGA. The CDR3 is 15 residues long. V was pared by 2 bases and J by 4 bases, with 4 bases of the junction left unmatched.

This clonotype was counted many times. This rearrangement joins TRBV6-1 to TRBJ2-7, with 9 bases fitting TRBD2. The CDR3 runs 13 residues. The J segment lost 4 bases and the V segment lost 4 bases, leaving 2 bases of the junction unmatched. Per the germline V gene, CDR1 is MNHNS and CDR2 is SASEGT. The CDR3 protein is CASSVAGGYEQYF. DNA for the CDR3: TGTGCCAGCAGTGTTGCGGGAGGGTACGAGCAGTACTTC.

At least ten counts were recorded for this clonotype. The chain couples TRBV7-9 to TRBJ1-2; D uncertain. Per the germline V gene, CDR1 is SEHNR and CDR2 is FQNEAQ (reference sequence). Trimming took off 5 bases at V and 4 bases at J, with 14 bases between the two ends. The length of the CDR3 is 14 residues. CDR3 sequence: CASSVSGFGYGYTF. The CDR3 bases are TGTGCCAGCAGCGTCTCGGGGTTCGGCTATGGCTACACCTTC.

This clonotype was detected many times. The chain couples TRBV18 to TRBJ1-6; no definite D call. The germline V gene has CDR1 KGHSH and CDR2 LQKENI. Trimming shortened V by 4 bases and J by 7 bases, and 8 bases separated the two germline ends. The CDR3 has 13 amino acids. The CDR3 region has the DNA TGTGCCAGCTCACGGACCGACAATTCACCCCTCCACTTT. Protein: CASSRTDNSPLHF.

In its sample, this clonotype was seen many times. The chain links TRBV7-2 to TRBJ1-2, with D perhaps matching TRBD1 (5 bases). CDR1 and CDR2 (germline): SGHTA, FQGNSA. The CDR3 consists of 17 residues. The germline V and J ends were trimmed by 1 base and 4 bases, with 19 bases remaining between them. The DNA of the CDR3 is TGTGCCAGCAGCTTAGTCGGGACTTCCGACCCCCGCTATGGCTACACCTTC. It encodes CASSLVGTSDPRYGYTF.

This clonotype was seen repeatedly, ten times or more. The V call is TRBV28, the J call TRBJ2-5; a possible D gene is TRBD2 (6 bases). This CDR3 has 14 residues. Trimming left V 6 bases short and J 4 bases short, with 15 bases between. Germline V gene lookup returns CDR1 MDHEN and CDR2 SYDVKM. CDR3 bases: TGTGCCAGCAGCCTCCTAGCGTTAGGAGAGACCCAGTACTTC. Residues: CASSLLALGETQYF.

This clonotype was counted many times. The chain is built from TRBV7-2 and TRBJ1-2, with D perhaps matching TRBD1 (6 bases). The CDR3 contains 15 residues. The ends were cut back, 1 base at V and 2 bases at J, with 11 bases in the middle. Germline values: CDR1 SGHTA, CDR2 FQGNSA. The CDR3 reads CASSLDAQGNYGYTF. CDR3 nucleotide sequence: TGTGCCAGCAGCTTAGATGCACAGGGAAACTATGGCTACACCTTC.

The chain employs TRBV18 and TRBJ2-7, with TRBD1 matching over 10 bases. Germline CDR1 reads KGHSH; CDR2 reads LQKENI. CDR3 length equals 16 residues. The junction had 8 bases not matched to a gene; V was cut back by 2 bases and J by 4 bases. This chain's CDR3 is CASSPAGTGALYEQYF. CDR3 nucleotides: TGTGCCAGCTCACCAGCCGGGACAGGGGCCCTTTACGAGCAGTACTTC.

There are many counts of this clonotype. The V gene is TRBV28, the J gene TRBJ1-5, with TRBD1 identical over 8 bases. This CDR3 is 16 amino acids long. V lost 2 bases, J lost 0 bases, and 3 bases stayed unmatched. Germline CDR1 and CDR2: MDHEN and SYDVKM. CDR3 DNA: TGTGCCAGCAGTTTAATTGGACAGGGTAGCAATCAGCCCCAGCATTTT. This sequence encodes CASSLIGQGSNQPQHF.

This clonotype was detected a few times. It may be a read error: a sequence one base away is much more abundant. This chain links TRBV11-2 with TRBJ1-1, with D unclear. The V gene's germline CDR1 is SGHAT and CDR2 FQNNGV. The length of the CDR3 is 15 residues. Here the CDR3 reads CASSLDLGHNTEASF. The CDR3 DNA reads as TGTGCCAGCAGCTTAGATCTGGGTCATAACACTGAAGCTTCCTTT.

For this clonotype: A much larger clone differs from this one at a single base, so this may be a read error. V gene TRBV5-1 combines with J gene TRBJ2-6; D is unclear. The CDR3 sequence is 15 residues long. Germline values: CDR1 SGHRS, CDR2 YFSETQ. CDR3 residues: CSSSWADFGANVLTF. CDR3 coding DNA: TGCTCCAGCAGCTGGGCAGACTTTGGGGCCAACGTCCTGACTTTC.